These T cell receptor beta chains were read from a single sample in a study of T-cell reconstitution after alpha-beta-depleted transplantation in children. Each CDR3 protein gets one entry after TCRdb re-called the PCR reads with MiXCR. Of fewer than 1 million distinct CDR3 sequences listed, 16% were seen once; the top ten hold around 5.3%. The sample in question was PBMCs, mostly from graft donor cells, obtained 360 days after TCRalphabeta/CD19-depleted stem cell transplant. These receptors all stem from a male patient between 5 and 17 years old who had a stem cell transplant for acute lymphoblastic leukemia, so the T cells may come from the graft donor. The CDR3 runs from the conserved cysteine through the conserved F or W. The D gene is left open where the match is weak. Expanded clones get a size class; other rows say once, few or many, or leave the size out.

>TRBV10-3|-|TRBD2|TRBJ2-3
TGTGCCATCAGTGATCCCCATAAGGGGAGGGGAGGCACAGATACGCAGTATTTT
CAISDPHKGRGGTDTQYF
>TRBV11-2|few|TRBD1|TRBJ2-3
TGTGCCAGCAGCCTCCGACCCATTAGGGGGCTTAGCACAGATACGCAGTATTTT
CASSLRPIRGLSTDTQYF
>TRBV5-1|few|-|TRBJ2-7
TGCGCCAGCAGCTTGCTAGCAAGTTTGTCCGAGCAGTACTTC
CASSLLASLSEQYF
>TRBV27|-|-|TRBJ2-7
TGTGCCAGCACACCTCGCGGGCTAGCCTACGAGCAGTACTTC
CASTPRGLAYEQYF
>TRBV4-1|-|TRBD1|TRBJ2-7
TGCGCCAGCAGCCATCCGGGACAGGGGGCCTACGAGCAGTACTTC
CASSHPGQGAYEQYF
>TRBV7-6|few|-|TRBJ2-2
TGTGCCAGCAGGCAATCCGGGTGGACACCGAACACCGGGGAGCTGTTTTTT
CASRQSGWTPNTGELFF
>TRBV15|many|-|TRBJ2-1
TGTGCCACCAGCAGAGGGTACTCGAATGAGCAGTTCTTC
CATSRGYSNEQFF
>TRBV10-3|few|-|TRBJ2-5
TGTGCCATCGGGAGTGAGACCCAGTACTTC
CAIGSETQYF
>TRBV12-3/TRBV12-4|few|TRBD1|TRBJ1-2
TGTGCCAGCAGGAGGACAGGGACTTCTGGCTACACCTTC
CASRRTGTSGYTF
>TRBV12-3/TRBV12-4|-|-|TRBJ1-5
TGTGCCAGCAGTTTAATTGGGGGGTGGAATCAGCCCCAGCATTTT
CASSLIGGWNQPQHF
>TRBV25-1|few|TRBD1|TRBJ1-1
TGTGCCAGCAGGAGGGGGCTCAACACTGAAGCTTTCTTT
CASRRGLNTEAFF
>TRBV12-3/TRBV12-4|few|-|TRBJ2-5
TGTGCCAGCAGTTCCGGTCTAAGTCACTCAGAGACCCAGTACTTC
CASSSGLSHSETQYF
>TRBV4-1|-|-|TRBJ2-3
TGCGCCAGCAGCCAAGTCGGAGATAGCACAGATACGCAGTATTTT
CASSQVGDSTDTQYF
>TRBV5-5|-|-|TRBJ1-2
TGTGCCAGCACCCACCCCGGACGGTATGGCTACACCTTC
CASTHPGRYGYTF
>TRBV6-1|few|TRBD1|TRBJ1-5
TGTGCCAGCAGCCCTCGGACAGGTCTTAATCAGCCCCAGCATTTT
CASSPRTGLNQPQHF
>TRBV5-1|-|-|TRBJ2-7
TGCGCCAGCAGCCCGGCGCGTCCGAACGAGCAGTACTTC
CASSPARPNEQYF
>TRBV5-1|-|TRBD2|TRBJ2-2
TGCGCCAGCAGCTTCTTAGTAGGGAGCGGGGGCGCCGGGGAGCTGTTTTTT
CASSFLVGSGGAGELFF
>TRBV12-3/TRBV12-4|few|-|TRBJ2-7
TGTGCCAGCAGTTTGAAGGCCCCCCGTCCGGGATTCTTC
CASSLKAPRPGFF
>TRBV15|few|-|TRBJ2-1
TGTGCCACCAGCAGAGCGGATTGGACTTATTTGGGTGAGCAGTTCTTC
CATSRADWTYLGEQFF
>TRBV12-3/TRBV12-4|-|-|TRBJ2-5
TGTGCCAGCAGTCTCGGGGGCGCCCTAGAGGCGGAGACCCAGTACTTC
CASSLGGALEAETQYF
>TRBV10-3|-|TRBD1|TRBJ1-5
TGTGCCACCTCCGCAGGGGGGAACGGCAATCAGCCCCAGCATTTT
CATSAGGNGNQPQHF
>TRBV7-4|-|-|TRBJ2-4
TGTGCCAGCACCCGAGACATTCAGTACTTC
CASTRDIQYF
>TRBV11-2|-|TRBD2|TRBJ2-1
TGTGCCAGCAGCTTTCGACTAGCGGGACCCCCCGACAATGAGCAGTTCTTC
CASSFRLAGPPDNEQFF
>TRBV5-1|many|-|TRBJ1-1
TGCGCCAGCAGCTTGGAAGGACGCAGGAACACTGAAGCTTTCTTT
CASSLEGRRNTEAFF
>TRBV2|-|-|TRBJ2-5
TGTGCCAGCAGTGGCCCGTTAGAGACCCAGTACTTC
CASSGPLETQYF
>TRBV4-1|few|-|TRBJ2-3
TGCGCCAGCAGCCAGAGCGTAGCCGCGAGCACAGATACGCAGTATTTT
CASSQSVAASTDTQYF
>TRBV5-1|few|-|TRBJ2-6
TGCGCCAGCAGCCAGGGTCGCTCTGGGGCCAACGTCCTGACTTTC
CASSQGRSGANVLTF
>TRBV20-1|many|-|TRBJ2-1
TGCAGTGCTAGAGCAGGGGGAGGGCCCCTAAATGAGCAGTTCTTC
CSARAGGGPLNEQFF
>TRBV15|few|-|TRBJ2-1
TGTGCCACCAGCAGATTCTTTCGGGACTCCGTAAACAATGAGCAGTTCTTC
CATSRFFRDSVNNEQFF
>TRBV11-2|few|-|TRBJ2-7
TGTGCCAGCAGCTTAACGGGACTTCGAAACTACGAGCAGTACTTC
CASSLTGLRNYEQYF
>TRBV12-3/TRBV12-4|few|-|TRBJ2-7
TGTGCCAGCAGTTCCAGGAGATCCTACGAGCAGTACTTC
CASSSRRSYEQYF